A selection of T cell receptor beta chains follows, all from one sample in a study of CD8+CD57+ T cells in acquired aplastic anemia. TCRdb fed the reads into MiXCR, producing one record per CDR3 protein. The sample consists of 160,000 or so distinct CDR3 sequences, roughly 43% of them appearing once. Sequencing input: sorted CD4+, CD8+, or CD8+CD57+ T cells (not recorded which) from PBMCs. The source is a human donor with aplastic anemia. Each CDR3 is given with its conserved first and last residue. A D gene is named only where the DNA matches it firmly. Size is omitted from some rows. Given values are once, few, many or a class for expanded clones.

D gene,J gene,clone size,V gene,CDR3 DNA,CDR3 protein
NA,TRBJ1-2,NA,TRBV5-8,TGTGCCAGCAGCTTGGTTTCGGACAGACCCTATGGCTACACCTTC,CASSLVSDRPYGYTF
NA,TRBJ2-1,NA,TRBV29-1,TGCAGCGTTGTGGGCTCCTGGCAGTTCTTC,CSVVGSWQFF
TRBD1,TRBJ2-7,many,TRBV11-3,TGTGCCAGCAGCTTACTGACAGGGGACGAGCAGTACTTC,CASSLLTGDEQYF
NA,TRBJ1-1,few,TRBV30,TGTGCCCGGAGGAGGGGGAACACTGAAGCTTTCTTT,CARRRGNTEAFF
NA,TRBJ2-7,NA,TRBV7-2,TGTGCCAGCAGCTCGGGGGGCGGGGGCGAGCAGTACTTC,CASSSGGGGEQYF
TRBD2,TRBJ2-1,many,TRBV20-1,TGCAGTGCTGCTCCTTCGGGGGGGGGGCCCAATGAGCAGTTCTTC,CSAAPSGGGPNEQFF
NA,TRBJ2-1,few,TRBV28,TGTGCCAGCAGTTTATTAGAGGAAGAGCAGTTCTTC,CASSLLEEEQFF
TRBD1,TRBJ2-5,NA,TRBV7-9,TGTGCCAGCAGCGGACAGGGGTTGGAGGAGACCCAGTACTTC,CASSGQGLEETQYF
TRBD1,TRBJ1-4,many,TRBV6-1,TGTGCCAGCACCTTCGGAGGGACAGGACCTAATGAAAAACTGTTTTTT,CASTFGGTGPNEKLFF
TRBD1,TRBJ1-1,NA,TRBV19,TGTGCCAGTAGGGACAGGGCGGGCCGGAACACTGAAGCTTTCTTT,CASRDRAGRNTEAFF
TRBD1,TRBJ1-5,NA,TRBV29-1,TGCAGCGTTCTAACAGGGGTCAATCAGCCCCAGCATTTT,CSVLTGVNQPQHF
NA,TRBJ2-3,NA,TRBV28,TGTGCCAGCATGTATACAGGGAGCACAGATACGCAGTATTTT,CASMYTGSTDTQYF
NA,TRBJ1-6,many,TRBV9,TGTGCCAGCAGCCCAGAAGACAGCGGTTCACCCCTCCACTTT,CASSPEDSGSPLHF
NA,TRBJ1-1,NA,TRBV29-1,TGCAGCTTCTGGAGGGGATCGAGCACTGAAGCTTTCTTT,CSFWRGSSTEAFF
NA,TRBJ1-5,NA,TRBV6-5,TGTGCCAGCAGTTACGGGCGGGCTCAGCCCCAGCATTTT,CASSYGRAQPQHF
TRBD2,TRBJ2-5,NA,TRBV20-1,TGCAGTGCAAAGAGAAGCGGGGTGGAGACCCAGTACTTC,CSAKRSGVETQYF
NA,TRBJ1-4,NA,TRBV25-1,TGTGCCAGCAAGGGGGGGCTTAATGAAAAACTGTTTTTT,CASKGGLNEKLFF
TRBD1,TRBJ1-2,many,TRBV9,TGTGCCAGCAGCGTGGGGACAGGGGAGTATGGCTACACCTTC,CASSVGTGEYGYTF
NA,TRBJ2-7,many,TRBV9,TGTGCCAGCAGCGGTTCTGAGACACCTTCCTACGAGCAGTACTTC,CASSGSETPSYEQYF
NA,TRBJ2-1,NA,TRBV20-1,TGCAGTGCTAGCGGGGGAGGATACAATGAGCAGTTCTTC,CSASGGGYNEQFF
NA,TRBJ2-5,NA,TRBV19,TGTGCCAGTAGTAAGAGGGCGCAGGGCCAAGAGACCCAGTACTTC,CASSKRAQGQETQYF
NA,TRBJ2-7,NA,TRBV10-3,TGTGCCATCAGTGAGGGTCCCTCCTCCGAGCAGTACTTC,CAISEGPSSEQYF
NA,TRBJ1-5,many,TRBV2,TGTGCCAGCAGTGACAGCAATTATAGCAATCAGCCCCAGCATTTT,CASSDSNYSNQPQHF
TRBD1,TRBJ2-2,NA,TRBV25-1,TGTGCCAGCAGTGCGTCCAGGGGGTCGGGAAGGGAGCTGTTTTTT,CASSASRGSGRELFF
NA,TRBJ2-7,NA,TRBV7-2,TGTGCCAGCAGCTTAAGCGAGGGGCAGTACTTC,CASSLSEGQYF
NA,TRBJ2-3,many,TRBV7-3,TGTGCCAGCAGCTTAGTTCGGGGCTCCACAGATACGCAGTATTTT,CASSLVRGSTDTQYF
NA,TRBJ1-6,once,TRBV9,TGTGCCAGCAGCGTAGAACCGCTCCGGGATTCACCCCTCCACTTT,CASSVEPLRDSPLHF
TRBD1,TRBJ2-7,NA,TRBV25-1,TGTGCCAGCAGCGTTTCAGGGGGGCAGTACTTC,CASSVSGGQYF
TRBD1,TRBJ1-5,few,TRBV2,TGTGCCAGCAGTGAAGCGCAAGAGGGGGCAGTCCAGCATTTT,CASSEAQEGAVQHF
TRBD1,TRBJ2-1,NA,TRBV30,TGTGCTTCCGGACAGGGGCCGGGCAATGAGCAGTTCTTC,CASGQGPGNEQFF
NA,TRBJ1-1,few,TRBV6-2/TRBV6-3,TGTGCCAGCACCCGAGGGGTTGGGACTGAAGCTTTCTTT,CASTRGVGTEAFF
NA,TRBJ2-5,once,TRBV7-6,TGTGCCAGCAGCATGGACTATAAAGAGACCCAGTACTTC,CASSMDYKETQYF
NA,TRBJ1-5,NA,TRBV15,TGTGCCACAGGAGAGTGGGGAAGCAATCAGCCCCAGCATTTT,CATGEWGSNQPQHF
NA,TRBJ1-2,many,TRBV6-1,TGTGCCAGCAGTGAAGCGGGGGGAGAGTATGGCTACACCTTC,CASSEAGGEYGYTF
TRBD2,TRBJ2-1,many,TRBV12-3/TRBV12-4,TGTGCCAGCAGCAAGGGAGAACTAGCGGGAGGCCATGAGCAGTTCTTC,CASSKGELAGGHEQFF
TRBD1,TRBJ1-1,NA,TRBV10-1,TGCGCCAGCAGTGAGTCCGGGACAGACGAAGCTTTCTTT,CASSESGTDEAFF
TRBD2,TRBJ2-7,once,TRBV7-6,TGTGCCAGCAGTCAACTAGCGGCAGTTTCCTACGAGCAGTACTTC,CASSQLAAVSYEQYF
NA,TRBJ2-1,few,TRBV6-1,TGTGCCAGCAGTGACAGGGGTAAGACATACAATGAGCAGTTCTTC,CASSDRGKTYNEQFF
TRBD1,TRBJ2-1,NA,TRBV7-8,TGTGCCAGCAGCTCACGTGGACAGGGAGGCAATGAGCAGTTCTTC,CASSSRGQGGNEQFF
NA,TRBJ1-5,many,TRBV7-2,TGTGCCAGCAGCTCCGGGGCCGGTCAGCCCCAGCATTTT,CASSSGAGQPQHF
NA,TRBJ1-2,NA,TRBV9,TGTGCCAGCAGCCATCCAAGGCGGGGCTACACCTTC,CASSHPRRGYTF
NA,TRBJ2-2,few,TRBV27,TGTGCCAGCAGTTTAGTGGCAGTCGCGAACACCGGGGAGCTGTTTTTT,CASSLVAVANTGELFF
NA,TRBJ1-5,NA,TRBV2,TGTGCCAGCAGTGGACCGAATAGCAATCAGCCCCAGCATTTT,CASSGPNSNQPQHF
TRBD1,TRBJ2-1,many,TRBV6-5,TGTGCCAGCAGTTACGGGACAGCCTACAATGAGCAGTTCTTC,CASSYGTAYNEQFF
NA,TRBJ1-4,NA,TRBV19,TGTGCCAGTAGTAGGGGTCAGGGCGGCGAAAAACTGTTTTTT,CASSRGQGGEKLFF
NA,TRBJ2-7,many,TRBV12-5,TGTGCTAGCGCTCTGAACTCCTACGAGCAGTACTTC,CASALNSYEQYF
TRBD1,TRBJ1-2,NA,TRBV2,TGTGCCATCACAGGGGGCCTGGACTATGGCTACACCTTC,CAITGGLDYGYTF
NA,TRBJ1-5,NA,TRBV20-1,TGCAGGACCGAACAGGGAGGCAATCAGCCCCAGCATTTT,CRTEQGGNQPQHF
TRBD2,TRBJ2-1,NA,TRBV11-2,TGTGCCAGCAGTTTAAATCCTACACGACTAGCGGGGGTGTACAATGAGCAGTTCTTC,CASSLNPTRLAGVYNEQFF
NA,TRBJ1-1,many,TRBV5-1,TGCGCCAGCAGCTCGATGAGAGGGAACACTGAAGCTTTCTTT,CASSSMRGNTEAFF
NA,TRBJ2-1,many,TRBV19,TGTGCCAGTAATAACGGGTTATACAATGAGCAGTTCTTC,CASNNGLYNEQFF
NA,TRBJ2-1,many,TRBV7-2,TGTGCCAGCAACGAGGGCTCCTACAATGAGCAGTTCTTC,CASNEGSYNEQFF
NA,TRBJ1-1,NA,TRBV4-1,TGCGCCAGCAGCCAAGATGGTAAGGGTGAAGCTTTCTTT,CASSQDGKGEAFF
NA,TRBJ2-3,few,TRBV18,TGTGCCAGCTCATCTACAGGGACCTCTAGCACAGATACGCAGTATTTT,CASSSTGTSSTDTQYF
NA,TRBJ1-6,NA,TRBV2,TGTGCCATAGGCCCTAGTAATAATTCACCCCTCCACTTT,CAIGPSNNSPLHF
TRBD1,TRBJ2-2,few,TRBV2,TGTGCCACAGGACAGGGGGCGACCACCGGGGAGCTGTTTTTT,CATGQGATTGELFF
NA,TRBJ1-3,NA,TRBV4-2,TGTGCCAGCAGCCAAGAACACACCTTCTCTGGAAACACCATATATTTT,CASSQEHTFSGNTIYF
NA,TRBJ2-7,many,TRBV7-8,TGTGCCAGCAGCCCCGAGGAGGGAATTGGAGGGCAGTACTTC,CASSPEEGIGGQYF
NA,TRBJ1-3,NA,TRBV2,TGTGCCAGCAGTGTTAACAGCTACTCTGGAAACACCATATATTTT,CASSVNSYSGNTIYF